Listed below are T cell receptor beta chains from one sample, sequenced in a study of blood T cell repertoires in COVID-19. Only in-frame clones appear in the TCRdb table, and some are missing; sequencing was by immunoSEQ multiplex PCR. The sample carries 250,000 or so clones, 75% to 90% recorded once. Sample: peripheral blood. These receptors were obtained from a woman in her 30s with active or convalescent COVID-19. Both conserved end residues are part of each CDR3. Fields, in order: D gene, CDR3 length, J gene, V gene, CDR3 protein. D genes are given only for firm matches.

TRBD2,19,TRBJ2-1,TRBV7-3,CASSLRWGRASGSYNEQFF
TRBD2,21,TRBJ2-1,TRBV10-3,CAISDHTGTSGGAIPEYEQFF
-,15,TRBJ1-3,TRBV7-9,CASSLFGGTGNTIYF
-,15,TRBJ2-2,TRBV24-1,CATSDRTANTGELFF
-,15,TRBJ2-5,TRBV15,CATSSQTEAPETQYF
TRBD2,14,TRBJ2-2,TRBV27,CASSWIAGVGELFF
TRBD1,13,TRBJ1-3,TRBV11-3,CASSPGQANTIYF
-,16,TRBJ1-3,TRBV7-2,CASARQFDYSGNTIYF
-,13,TRBJ1-1,TRBV10-1,CASRTTGNTEAFF
-,15,TRBJ2-3,TRBV7-2,CASSLVRQAADTQYF
TRBD2,12,TRBJ2-4,TRBV27,CASTSGGDIQYF
-,12,TRBJ2-7,TRBV15,CATSQNTYEQYF
TRBD1,13,TRBJ2-7,TRBV15,CATSSRTGNEQYF
-,15,TRBJ1-6,TRBV6-5,CASRQGRAYNSPLHF
TRBD1,17,TRBJ1-3,TRBV18,CASSEGQGDHSGNTIYF
-,13,TRBJ2-5,TRBV2,CASSADRSETQYF
-,17,TRBJ2-3,TRBV7-8,CASSLYRDTNGADTQYF
TRBD1,13,TRBJ1-5,TRBV7-3,CASSRGTGQPQHF
-,11,TRBJ1-3,TRBV20-1,CSATPGNTIYF
-,13,TRBJ2-3,TRBV7-3,CASSSRTEDTQYF
-,12,TRBJ2-7,TRBV7-2,CASSLARYEQYF
-,14,TRBJ1-6,TRBV20-1,CSASHSSYNSPLHF
-,15,TRBJ1-6,TRBV3-1/TRBV3-2,CASSQENGAGAPLHF
TRBD1,14,TRBJ1-4,TRBV27,CASSFRGTNEKLFF
TRBD1,15,TRBJ1-5,TRBV6-5,CASSFGQGLGQPQHF
TRBD2,15,TRBJ2-2,TRBV10-3,CAALAGTSGTGELFF
TRBD1,14,TRBJ1-6,TRBV5-4,CASSMGQGGSPLHF
-,14,TRBJ1-4,TRBV19,CASSETPGGEKLFF
-,13,TRBJ1-2,TRBV19,CASSPSGGNGYTF
TRBD1,14,TRBJ1-2,TRBV28,CASSSGTAVYGYTF
-,14,TRBJ2-1,TRBV7-9,CASRRTGDKNEQFF
-,18,TRBJ2-1,TRBV9,CASSAEGGDSSSYNEQFF
-,13,TRBJ1-1,TRBV28,CASMEQWNTEAFF
-,15,TRBJ1-4,TRBV19,CASSASGAVNEKLFF
-,16,TRBJ1-6,TRBV6-2/TRBV6-3,CASSYSGGSYNSPLHF